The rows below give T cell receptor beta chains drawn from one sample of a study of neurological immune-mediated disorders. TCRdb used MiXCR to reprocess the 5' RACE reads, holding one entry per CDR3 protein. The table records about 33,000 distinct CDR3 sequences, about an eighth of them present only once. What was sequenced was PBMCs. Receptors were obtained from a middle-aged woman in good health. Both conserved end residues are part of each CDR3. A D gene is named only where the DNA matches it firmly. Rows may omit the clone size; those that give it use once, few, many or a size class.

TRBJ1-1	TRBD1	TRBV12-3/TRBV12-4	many	TGTGCCAGCAGAGCGACAGGGCTGAACACTGAAGCTTTCTTT	CASRATGLNTEAFF
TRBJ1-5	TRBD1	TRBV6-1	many	TGTGCCAGCAGAGAAACAGGGGGCCAGCCCCAGCATTTT	CASRETGGQPQHF
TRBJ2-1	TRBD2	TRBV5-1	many	TGCGCCAGCAGCTTGGCTGGAATAGCGGGAGGGGGACCCTACAATGAGCAGTTCTTC	CASSLAGIAGGGPYNEQFF
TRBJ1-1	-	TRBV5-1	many	TGCGCCAGCGCCCGGGACGGGGACATGAACACTGAAGCTTTCTTT	CASARDGDMNTEAFF
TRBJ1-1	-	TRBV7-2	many	TGTGCCAGCAGCTCCGAGGGGAGGAGGGCTTTCTTT	CASSSEGRRAFF
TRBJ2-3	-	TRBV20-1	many	TGCAGTGCCAAAACCTGGGACAAAGGGACACGTCTATCTAGCACAGATACGCAGTATTTT	CSAKTWDKGTRLSSTDTQYF
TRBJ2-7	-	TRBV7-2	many	TGTGCCAGCAGCCCCCTTCCCGGGACCTCCTACGAGCAGTACTTC	CASSPLPGTSYEQYF
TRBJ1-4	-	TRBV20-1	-	TGCAGTGCTAGAGCTCCCAAAGGGAGGGACCCGGCAACTAATGAAAAACTGTTTTTT	CSARAPKGRDPATNEKLFF
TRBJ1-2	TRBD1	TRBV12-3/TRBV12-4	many	TGTGCCAGCAGTTTCCGTGCGACAGGGGCTAACTATGGCTACACCTTC	CASSFRATGANYGYTF
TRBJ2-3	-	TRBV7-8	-	TGTGCCAGCAGCTCCGAGGAGGGAGATACGCAGTATTTT	CASSSEEGDTQYF
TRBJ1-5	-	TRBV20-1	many	TGCAGTGCTAGAGGGGCCAACAATCAGCCCCAGCATTTT	CSARGANNQPQHF
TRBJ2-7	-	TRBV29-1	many	TGCAGCGCTTACAGTGAACTCTCCTACGAGCAGTACTTC	CSAYSELSYEQYF
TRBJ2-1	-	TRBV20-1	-	TGCAGTACTAGAGATGTGTCTTACTCCAACAATGAGCAGTTCTTC	CSTRDVSYSNNEQFF
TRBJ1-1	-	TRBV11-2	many	TGTGCCAGCAGCCACCACGGACGGCAGAACACTGAAGCTTTCTTT	CASSHHGRQNTEAFF
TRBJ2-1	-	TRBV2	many	TGTGCCAACAGTGAAGTGAGTGGCGGGACGAGCTCCTACAATGAGCAGTTCTTC	CANSEVSGGTSSYNEQFF
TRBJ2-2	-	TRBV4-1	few	TGCGCCAGCAGCCAACAAATCAGGATTACCGCGAACACCGGGGAGCTGTTTTTT	CASSQQIRITANTGELFF
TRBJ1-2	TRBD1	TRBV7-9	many	TGTGCCAGCTTCCGACAGGGGTTCCCCTATGGCTACACCTTC	CASFRQGFPYGYTF
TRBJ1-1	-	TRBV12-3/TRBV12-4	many	TGTGCCAGCCAAGGGGGAATGAACACTGAAGCTTTCTTT	CASQGGMNTEAFF
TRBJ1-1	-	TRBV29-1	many	TGCAGCGTTGAAGGGGGGAACACTGAAGCTTTCTTT	CSVEGGNTEAFF
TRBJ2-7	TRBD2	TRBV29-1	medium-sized	TGCAGCGTTGAGACTAGCGGGACCTCCTACGAGCAGTACTTC	CSVETSGTSYEQYF
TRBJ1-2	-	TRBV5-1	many	TGCGCCAGCAGCCCGGGAGGCGGCGTACAGGGCTACACCTTC	CASSPGGGVQGYTF
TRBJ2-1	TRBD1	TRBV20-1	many	TGCAGTGCTAGAGATAGGAGGACAGGTGTTCTCAATGAGCAGTTCTTC	CSARDRRTGVLNEQFF
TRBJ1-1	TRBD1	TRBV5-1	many	TGCGCCAGCAGCTTGGCCGGGGGACAGATGAACACTGAAGCTTTCTTT	CASSLAGGQMNTEAFF